The T cell receptor (beta chain) described here comes from a study of blood T cell repertoires in COVID-19. For the study at large: Sample material is recorded as cDNA or gDNA derived from T cells, B-cell-depleted T cells, or PBMCs.

Recovery meant two consecutive negative NP/OP PCR tests, professional clearance, or resolved symptoms. Original processing notes: The assay estimated nucleated cells by amplifying reference gene primers. TCRdb's copy holds only in-frame clones and misses some; the assay was immunoSEQ multiplex PCR. That table supplies the V and J calls and clone size; D and trimming were determined from the DNA. The table includes 350,000 to 400,000 clones, roughly nine tenths detected once. Germline CDR1 is SGHDT and CDR2 is YYEEEE. V was pared by 4 bases and J by 7 bases, with 6 bases of the junction left unmatched. CDR3 length equals 15 residues.

The gene calls are TRBV5-6 and TRBJ1-4, with 11 positions matching TRBD1. This TCR derives from a woman in her twenties or thirties who had recovered from COVID-19. The specimen was PBMCs or T cells enriched from blood (not recorded which). In DNA form, the CDR3 reads TGTGCCAGCAGCGCGGGACAGGGGGTAGGTGAAAAACTGTTTTTT. Its protein product is CASSAGQGVGEKLFF.